This T cell receptor beta chain was recovered during a study of shared clonotypes between healthy human individuals. TCRdb's table, derived via immunoSEQ multiplex PCR, lists solely in-frame clones and lacks some. The data contain some 2,000,000 clones, approximately 95% of them singletons. Trimming cost V 5 bases and J 2 bases; bases outside gene matches: 11. Germline CDR1 is SGHVS and CDR2 is FQNEAQ. The CDR3 loop spans 16 amino acids. The sequencing input was naive CD4+ T cells sorted from blood. The sample's subset: CD45RA+ positively selected. The chain recombines TRBV7-8 with TRBJ1-1; TRBD1 agrees at 7 bases. The clonotype originates from a man aged 18 to 30 in good health. CDR3 amino acids: CASSPRGQPVNTEAFF. CDR3 coding DNA: TGTGCCAGCAGCCCGCGGGGACAGCCGGTTAACACTGAAGCTTTCTTT.